This paragraph reports one TCR beta chain. The target of this receptor is not known. No base qualities exist here, and no much larger clone lies one base off it. Sequenced using an Illumina NovaSeq 6000. TCR cDNA was synthesized by 5'RACE template switching, through which a universal primer site and unique molecular identifiers were introduced. Priming for cDNA synthesis came from both the TCR alpha and TCR beta constant segments. Library amplification used two PCR steps, and the second PCR step added sample barcodes and sequencing adapters. Sequencing of the libraries was done on either Illumina HiSeq 2500 (2x100 bp) or NovaSeq (2x150 bp). In the source study's methods: Reads were demultiplexed and collapsed into UMI consensus sequences with MIGEC, and V(D)J alignment was performed with MiXCR. Clonotypes responding to the vaccine were identified with edgeR on replicate PBMC samples, with the criteria of FDR below 0.01 and a log2 fold change above 5 up to day 15. Each bulk clonotype was labeled CD4 or CD8 based on which sequenced repertoire, CD4 or CD8, contained the clonotype at higher abundance. In TCRdb, the public reads were trimmed at Q25 with fastp and aligned with MiXCR, with productive beta chains retained. Each CDR3 protein appears once, grouped with its most common genes and DNA. The V and J calls come from TCRdb's annotation, not from the publication. The table for this sample lists some 300,000 distinct CDR3 sequences; less than 9.5% of them were counted only once. The leading ten clones occupy over 3% of the sample.

This specimen belongs to a study of T cells after yellow fever vaccination (dated by TCRdb to the late 2010s). For context, the study as a whole: The SMART-Seq v4 Ultra Low Input RNA kit was used to prepare libraries from fractions with low cell numbers. To follow T-cell clones before and after both primary and booster YFV17D yellow fever vaccination, bulk TCR alpha and beta repertoires underwent longitudinal sequencing. Two healthy male donors made up the cohort, one aged 18 to 30 years and the other aged 30 to 40 years. Bulk PBMC replicates and cell subsets were isolated from blood drawn at multiple timepoints before and after both primary and secondary immunization. Broad study findings and their caveats: A small share of clonotypes was detected in both CD4 and CD8 compartments, with the overlap likely arising from convergent recombination. The study included only two donors, which limits how far the findings can be generalized. Compared with the primary T-cell response, the secondary T-cell response was faster but weaker, reaching its peak on day 5 rather than on day 15. Most clones expanded after primary vaccination (around 96% of CD4 and around 88% of CD8) were re-detected after the booster, suggesting that broad memory maintenance occurred. Computational filtering was needed because FACS-sorted repertoires could contain abundant contaminating clonotypes from the bulk population.

According to the germline V gene, CDR1 reads SQVTM and CDR2 reads ANQGSEA. V is shortened by 3 bases, J by 2 bases, and the region joining them spans 15 bases. The CDR3 sequence holds 15 residues, the cysteine and phenylalanine included. CDR3 DNA only is kept here, 45 bases in frame from base 1. In the paper's terms, the treatment or condition label means: live attenuated yellow fever vaccine strain. A standard Ficoll-Paque protocol was used to isolate PBMCs from peripheral blood. CD4 and CD8 T-cell fractions were isolated with Dynabeads CD4 and CD8 positive selection kits. RNA was extracted with TriZol from bulk PBMCs, CD4 and CD8 fractions, and dextramer-positive and dextramer-negative fractions.

Source: CD4+ T cells sorted from PBMCs, taken 5 days after the yellow fever booster vaccination. This receptor was obtained from a man aged 18 to 29 who received the YFV17D yellow fever vaccine. Recombination joined TRBV29-1 with TRBJ2-3; the D gene assignment is ambiguous. The nucleotide sequence reads TGCAGCGTTGATTTTGGGCGGCCCGCCACAGATACGCAGTATTTT. Its protein is CSVDFGRPATDTQYF.